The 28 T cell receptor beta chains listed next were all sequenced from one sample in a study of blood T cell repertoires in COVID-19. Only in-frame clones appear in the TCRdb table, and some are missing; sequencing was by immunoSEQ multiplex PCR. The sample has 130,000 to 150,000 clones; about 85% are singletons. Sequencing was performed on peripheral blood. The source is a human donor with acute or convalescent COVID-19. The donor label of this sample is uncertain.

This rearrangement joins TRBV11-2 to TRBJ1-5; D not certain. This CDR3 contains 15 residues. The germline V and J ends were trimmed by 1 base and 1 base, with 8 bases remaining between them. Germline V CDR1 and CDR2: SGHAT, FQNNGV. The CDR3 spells CASSLGSGSNQPQHF. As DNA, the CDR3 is TGTGCCAGCAGCTTAGGGTCGGGGAGCAATCAGCCCCAGCATTTT.

The CDR3 protein is CASSVADRVISAVGGYTF. CDR3 DNA: TGTGCCAGCAGCGTAGCCGACAGGGTAATATCGGCGGTCGGTGGCTACACCTTC. V usage is TRBV9 and J usage is TRBJ1-2, with 7 bases matching TRBD1. Germline values: CDR1 SGDLS, CDR2 YYNGEE. The CDR3 loop spans 18 amino acids. The V segment lost 0 bases and the J segment 7 bases; nucleotides outside the gene matches: 18. Full variable domain (rest looked up from reference TRBV9 and TRBJ1-2): DSGVTQTPKHLITATGQRVTLRCSPRSGDLSVYWYQQSLDQGLQFLIQYYNGEERAKGNILERFSAQQFPDLHSELNLSSLELGDSALYFCASSVADRVISAVGGYTFGSGTRLTVV.

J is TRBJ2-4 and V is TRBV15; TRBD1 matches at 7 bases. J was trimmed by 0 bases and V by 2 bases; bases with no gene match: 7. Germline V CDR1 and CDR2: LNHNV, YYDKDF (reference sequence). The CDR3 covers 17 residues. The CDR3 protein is CATSRWTGSLAKNIQYF. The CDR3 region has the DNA TGTGCCACCAGCAGATGGACAGGTTCTCTAGCCAAAAACATTCAGTACTTC. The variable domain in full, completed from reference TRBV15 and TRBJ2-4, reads DAMVIQNPRYQVTQFGKPVTLSCSQTLNHNVMYWYQQKSSQAPKLLFHYYDKDFNNEADTPDNFQSRRPNTSFCFLDIRSPGLGDTAMYLCATSRWTGSLAKNIQYFGAGTRLSVL.

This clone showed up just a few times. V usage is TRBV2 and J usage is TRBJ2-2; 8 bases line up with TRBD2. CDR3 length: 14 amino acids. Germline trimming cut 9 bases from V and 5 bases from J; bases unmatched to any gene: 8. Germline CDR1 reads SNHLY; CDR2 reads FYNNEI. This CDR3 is CASTGLVSTGELFF. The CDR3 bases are TGTGCCAGTACGGGACTAGTTTCAACCGGGGAGCTGTTTTTT.

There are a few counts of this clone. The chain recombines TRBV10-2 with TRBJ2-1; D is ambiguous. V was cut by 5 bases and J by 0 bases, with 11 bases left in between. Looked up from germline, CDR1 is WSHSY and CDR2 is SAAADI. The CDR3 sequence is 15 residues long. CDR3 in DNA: TGCGCCAGCAGTTCGTCAGTAAGCTCCTACAATGAGCAGTTCTTC. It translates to CASSSSVSSYNEQFF.

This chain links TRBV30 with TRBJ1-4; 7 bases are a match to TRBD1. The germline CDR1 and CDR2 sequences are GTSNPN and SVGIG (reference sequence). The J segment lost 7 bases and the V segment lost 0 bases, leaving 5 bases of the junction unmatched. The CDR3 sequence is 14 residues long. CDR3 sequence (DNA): TGTGCCTGGAGTGTGCAGGGGGGAGGTGAAAAACTGTTTTTT. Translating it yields CAWSVQGGGEKLFF.

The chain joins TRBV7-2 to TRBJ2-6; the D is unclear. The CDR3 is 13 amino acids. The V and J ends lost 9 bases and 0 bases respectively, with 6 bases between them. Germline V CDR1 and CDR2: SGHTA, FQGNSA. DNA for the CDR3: TGTGCCAGTTCCTTCTCTGGGGCCAACGTCCTGACTTTC. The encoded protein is CASSFSGANVLTF.

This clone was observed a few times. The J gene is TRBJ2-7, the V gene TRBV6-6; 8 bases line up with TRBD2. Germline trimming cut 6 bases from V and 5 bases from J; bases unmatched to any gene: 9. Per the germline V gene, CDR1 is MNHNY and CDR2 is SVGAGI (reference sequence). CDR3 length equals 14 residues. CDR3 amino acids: CASSPGTRGDEQYF. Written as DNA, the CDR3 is TGTGCCAGCAGCCCCGGGACTAGGGGGGACGAGCAGTACTTC.

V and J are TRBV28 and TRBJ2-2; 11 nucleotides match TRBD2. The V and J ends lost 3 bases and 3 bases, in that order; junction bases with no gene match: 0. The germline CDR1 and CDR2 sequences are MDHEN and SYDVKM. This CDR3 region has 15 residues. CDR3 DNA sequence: TGTGCCAGCAGTTTGACTAGCGGGGACACCGGGGAGCTGTTTTTT. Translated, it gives CASSLTSGDTGELFF.

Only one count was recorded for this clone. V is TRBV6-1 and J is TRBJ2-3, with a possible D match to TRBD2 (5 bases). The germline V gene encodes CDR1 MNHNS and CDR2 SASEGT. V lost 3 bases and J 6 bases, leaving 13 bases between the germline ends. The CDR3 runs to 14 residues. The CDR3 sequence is CASSDGQGLDTQYF. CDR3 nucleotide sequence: TGTGCCAGCAGTGACGGGCAAGGACTCGATACGCAGTATTTT.

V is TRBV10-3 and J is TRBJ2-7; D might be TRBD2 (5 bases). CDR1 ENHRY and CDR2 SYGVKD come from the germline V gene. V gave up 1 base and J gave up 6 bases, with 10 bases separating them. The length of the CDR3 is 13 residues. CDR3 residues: CAISEFEGTEQYV. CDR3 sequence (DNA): TGTGCCATCAGTGAGTTTGAGGGTACCGAGCAGTACGTC.

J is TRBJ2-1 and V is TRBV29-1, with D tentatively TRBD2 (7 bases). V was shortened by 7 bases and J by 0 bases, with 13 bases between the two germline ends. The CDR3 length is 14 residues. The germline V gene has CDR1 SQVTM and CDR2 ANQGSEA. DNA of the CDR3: TGCAGCGCCGAGGGGGGGAGCTCCTACAATGAGCAGTTCTTC. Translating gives CSAEGGSSYNEQFF.

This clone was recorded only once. The CDR3 bases are TGCGCCAGCAGCCTGCAACAGGGGGCATCATATGGCTACACCTTC. It codes for CASSLQQGASYGYTF. The chain combines TRBV4-1 with TRBJ1-2; 9 bases line up with TRBD1. V trimming: 4 bases; J trimming: 5 bases; junction bases outside the gene matches: 8. Germline V gives CDR1 MGHRA, CDR2 YSYEKL. The CDR3 is made up of 15 amino acids.

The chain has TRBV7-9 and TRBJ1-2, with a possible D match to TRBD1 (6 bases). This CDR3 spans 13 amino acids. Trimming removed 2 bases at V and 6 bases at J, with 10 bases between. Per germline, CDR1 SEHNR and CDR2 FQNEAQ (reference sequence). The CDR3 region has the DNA TGTGCCAGCAGCTTACAGGCAGGGGATGGCTACACCTTC. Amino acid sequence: CASSLQAGDGYTF.

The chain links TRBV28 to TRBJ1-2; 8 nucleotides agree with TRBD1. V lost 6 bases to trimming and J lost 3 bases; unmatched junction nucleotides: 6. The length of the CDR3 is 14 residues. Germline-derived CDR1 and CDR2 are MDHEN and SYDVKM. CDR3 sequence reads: CASRVQGGHYGYTF. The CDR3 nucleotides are TGTGCCAGCAGGGTACAGGGGGGGCACTATGGCTACACCTTC.

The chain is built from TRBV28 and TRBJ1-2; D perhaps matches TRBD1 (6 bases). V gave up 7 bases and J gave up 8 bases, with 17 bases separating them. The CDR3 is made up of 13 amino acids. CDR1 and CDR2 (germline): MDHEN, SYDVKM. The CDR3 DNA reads TGTGCCAGCAATGACAGGTTCCCCTACGGCTACACCTTC. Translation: CASNDRFPYGYTF.

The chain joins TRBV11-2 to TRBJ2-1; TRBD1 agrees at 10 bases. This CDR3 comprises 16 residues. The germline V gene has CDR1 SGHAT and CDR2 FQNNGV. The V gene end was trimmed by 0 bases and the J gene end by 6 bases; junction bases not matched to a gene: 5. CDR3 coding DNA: TGTGCCAGCAGCTTAGAGGACAGGGGGAGGCTCAATGAGCAGTTCTTC. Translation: CASSLEDRGRLNEQFF. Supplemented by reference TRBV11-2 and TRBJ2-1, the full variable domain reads EAGVAQSPRYKIIEKRQSVAFWCNPISGHATLYWYQQILGQGPKLLIQFQNNGVVDDSQLPKDRFSAERLKGVDSTLKIQPAKLEDSAVYLCASSLEDRGRLNEQFFGPGTRLTVL.

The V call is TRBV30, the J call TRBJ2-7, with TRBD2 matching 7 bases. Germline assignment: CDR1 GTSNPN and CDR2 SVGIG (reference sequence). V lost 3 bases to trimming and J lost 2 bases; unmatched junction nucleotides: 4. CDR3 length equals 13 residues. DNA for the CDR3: TGTGCCTGGAGCAGCGGGACCCCCTACGAGCAGTACTTC. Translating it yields CAWSSGTPYEQYF.

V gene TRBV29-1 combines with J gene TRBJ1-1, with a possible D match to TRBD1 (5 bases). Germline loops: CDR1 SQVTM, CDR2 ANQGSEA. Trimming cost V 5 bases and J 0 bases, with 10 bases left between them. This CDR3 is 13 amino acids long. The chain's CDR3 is CSVLGHLNTEAFF. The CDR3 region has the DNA TGCAGCGTTCTTGGACACTTGAACACTGAAGCTTTCTTT.

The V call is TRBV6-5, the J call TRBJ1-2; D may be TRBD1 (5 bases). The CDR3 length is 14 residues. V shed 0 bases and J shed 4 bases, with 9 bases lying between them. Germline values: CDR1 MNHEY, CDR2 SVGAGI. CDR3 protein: CASSYSPTAYGYTF. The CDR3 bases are TGTGCCAGCAGTTACTCGCCGACAGCCTATGGCTACACCTTC.

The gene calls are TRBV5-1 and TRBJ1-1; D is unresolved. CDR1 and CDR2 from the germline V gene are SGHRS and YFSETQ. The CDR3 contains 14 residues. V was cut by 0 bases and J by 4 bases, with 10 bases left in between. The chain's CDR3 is CASSLGSFGTEAFF. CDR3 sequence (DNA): TGCGCCAGCAGCTTGGGTTCATTCGGCACTGAAGCTTTCTTT.

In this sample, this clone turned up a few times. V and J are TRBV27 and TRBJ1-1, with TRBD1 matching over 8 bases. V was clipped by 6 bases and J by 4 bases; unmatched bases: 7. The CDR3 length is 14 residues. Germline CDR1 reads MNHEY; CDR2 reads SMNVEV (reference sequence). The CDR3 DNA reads TGTGCCAGCAGCAGACAGGGGTTGGGCACTGAAGCTTTCTTT. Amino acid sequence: CASSRQGLGTEAFF.

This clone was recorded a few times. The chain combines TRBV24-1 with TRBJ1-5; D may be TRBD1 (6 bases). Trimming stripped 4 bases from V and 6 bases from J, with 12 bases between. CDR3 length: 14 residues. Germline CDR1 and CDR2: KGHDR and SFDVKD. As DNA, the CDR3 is TGTGCCACCAGTGAAGGTACAGGGAGTCAGCCCCAGCATTTT. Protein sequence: CATSEGTGSQPQHF.

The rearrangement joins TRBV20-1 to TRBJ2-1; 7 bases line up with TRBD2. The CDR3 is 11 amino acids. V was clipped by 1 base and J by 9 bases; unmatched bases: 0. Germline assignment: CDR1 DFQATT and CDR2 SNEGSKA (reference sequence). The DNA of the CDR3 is TGCAGTGCTAGAGCGGGGGGTGAGCAGTTCTTC. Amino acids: CSARAGGEQFF.

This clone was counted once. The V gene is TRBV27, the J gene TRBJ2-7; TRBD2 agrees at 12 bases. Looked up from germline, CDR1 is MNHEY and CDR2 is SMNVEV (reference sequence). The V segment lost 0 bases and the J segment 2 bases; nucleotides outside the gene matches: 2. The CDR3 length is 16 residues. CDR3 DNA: TGTGCCAGCAGTTTATCGCTAGCGGGGGGGCCCTACGAGCAGTACTTC. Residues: CASSLSLAGGPYEQYF.

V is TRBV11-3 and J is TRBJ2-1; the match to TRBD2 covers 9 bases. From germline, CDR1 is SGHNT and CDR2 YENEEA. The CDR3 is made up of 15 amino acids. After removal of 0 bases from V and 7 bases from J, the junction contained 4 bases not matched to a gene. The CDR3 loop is CASSLDSGSGNEQFF. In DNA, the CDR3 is TGTGCCAGCAGCTTAGATAGCGGGAGTGGGAATGAGCAGTTCTTC.

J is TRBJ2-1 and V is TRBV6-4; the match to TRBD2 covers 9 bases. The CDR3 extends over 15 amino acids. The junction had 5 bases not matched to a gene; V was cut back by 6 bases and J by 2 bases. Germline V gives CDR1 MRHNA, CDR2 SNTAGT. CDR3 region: CASSASSGTYNEQFF. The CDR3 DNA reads TGTGCCAGCAGCGCGTCTAGCGGGACCTACAATGAGCAGTTCTTC.

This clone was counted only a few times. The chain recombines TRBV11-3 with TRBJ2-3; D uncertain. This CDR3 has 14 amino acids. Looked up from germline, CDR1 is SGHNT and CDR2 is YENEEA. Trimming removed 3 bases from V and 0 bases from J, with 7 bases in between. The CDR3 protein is CASSLTTSTDTQYF. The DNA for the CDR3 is TGTGCCAGCAGCTTGACAACTAGCACAGATACGCAGTATTTT. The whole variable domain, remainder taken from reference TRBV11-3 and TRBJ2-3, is EAGVVQSPRYKIIEKKQPVAFWCNPISGHNTLYWYLQNLGQGPELLIRYENEEAVDDSQLPKDRFSAERLKGVDSTLKIQPAELGDSAVYLCASSLTTSTDTQYFGPGTRLTVL.